This is a list of T cell receptor beta chains from one sample in a study of Graves' ophthalmopathy and Graves' hyperthyroidism. TCRdb reanalysed the multiplex PCR reads using MiXCR and keeps one entry per CDR3 protein. The sample lists 450,000 or so distinct CDR3 sequences, 14% occurring once. Sequenced input: blood. The origin of the receptors is a woman aged 25 to 39 with Graves' ophthalmopathy. CDR3s include the opening cysteine and the closing phenylalanine or tryptophan. A D gene is named only where the DNA matches it firmly. Not all rows give a size; the values are once, few, many and, for expanded clones, a class.

abundance	j_gene	v_gene	d_gene	CDR3aa	CDR3nt
many	TRBJ2-5	TRBV2	.	CASSIVLAAETQYF	TGTGCCAGCAGTATAGTCTTGGCGGCAGAGACCCAGTACTTC
many	TRBJ1-2	TRBV11-2	.	CASTFGTGYYGYTF	TGTGCCAGCACCTTCGGGACCGGCTACTATGGCTACACCTTC
.	TRBJ2-5	TRBV6-1	TRBD2	CASSDTITGTSIIETQYF	TGTGCCAGCAGTGATACTATAACCGGGACTAGCATCATCGAGACCCAGTACTTC
many	TRBJ2-2	TRBV24-1	.	CATSAHGANTGELFF	TGTGCCACCAGTGCCCATGGAGCGAACACCGGGGAGCTGTTTTTT
.	TRBJ1-1	TRBV30	.	CAWSQQDGRWTEAFF	TGTGCCTGGAGTCAACAGGACGGCCGGTGGACTGAAGCTTTCTTT
many	TRBJ2-2	TRBV24-1	TRBD2	CATSDSLTSGRAGELFF	TGTGCCACCAGTGATTCCCTGACTAGCGGGAGGGCCGGGGAGCTGTTTTTT
many	TRBJ2-4	TRBV6-2/TRBV6-3	TRBD2	CASSYGIGSGANIQYF	TGTGCCAGCAGTTATGGTATCGGTAGCGGGGCTAACATTCAGTACTTC
.	TRBJ1-2	TRBV30	.	CAWSPTDRTNYGYTF	TGTGCCTGGAGCCCCACGGACAGAACTAACTATGGCTACACCTTC
many	TRBJ2-3	TRBV6-1	.	CASSEAHSTDTQYF	TGTGCCAGCAGTGAAGCCCACTCCACAGATACGCAGTATTTT
many	TRBJ2-2	TRBV12-5	.	CASGLKPGRSDGELFF	TGTGCTAGTGGTTTGAAGCCGGGACGGTCCGACGGGGAGCTGTTTTTT
few	TRBJ2-4	TRBV7-2	TRBD1	CASSAGTGKNIKYF	TGTGCCAGCAGCGCCGGGACAGGCAAAAACATTAAGTACTTC
many	TRBJ2-7	TRBV20-1	TRBD2	CSAPRPPSGRTEQYF	TGCAGTGCCCCTAGGCCCCCTAGCGGGAGGACCGAGCAGTACTTC
many	TRBJ1-1	TRBV20-1	.	CSARPMEEAFF	TGCAGTGCTCGACCGATGGAGGAAGCTTTCTTT
many	TRBJ1-2	TRBV19	.	CASSVTGDYGYTF	TGTGCCAGTAGTGTGACAGGCGACTATGGCTACACCTTC
.	TRBJ2-5	TRBV7-2	TRBD1	CASSSQGMGETQYF	TGTGCCAGCAGTTCACAGGGGATGGGAGAGACCCAGTACTTC
many	TRBJ2-5	TRBV6-1	.	CASSELARWQETQYF	TGTGCCAGCAGTGAGCTAGCGAGATGGCAAGAGACCCAGTACTTC
few	TRBJ1-2	TRBV3-1	.	CASSQDSAALSYGYTF	TGTGCCAGCAGCCAAGATTCCGCGGCCCTCAGTTATGGCTACACCTTC
many	TRBJ2-2	TRBV12-5	.	CASGLVAVAGELFF	TGTGCTAGTGGTTTGGTAGCTGTGGCCGGGGAGCTGTTTTTT
.	TRBJ1-2	TRBV4-1	.	CASSQVRDPGFDGDTF	TGCGCCAGCAGCCAAGTCAGGGACCCCGGTTTTGATGGCGACACCTTC
many	TRBJ1-1	TRBV19	.	CASSISLGTEAFF	TGTGCCAGTAGTATATCCCTGGGCACTGAAGCTTTCTTT
few	TRBJ2-2	TRBV5-6	TRBD1	CASSSHPGQGSTGELFF	TGTGCCAGCAGCTCCCACCCGGGACAGGGTAGTACCGGGGAGCTGTTTTTT
many	TRBJ1-1	TRBV28	.	CASSSPVEAFF	TGTGCCAGCAGTTCCCCAGTTGAAGCTTTCTTT
.	TRBJ2-2	TRBV6-2/TRBV6-3	.	CANSYSNPISNTGELFF	TGTGCCAACAGTTACTCGAACCCCATATCAAACACCGGGGAGCTGTTTTTT
many	TRBJ1-1	TRBV28	TRBD1	CVSKTEFVTYGQGSRAFF	TGTGTCAGTAAGACGGAGTTTGTAACTTACGGACAGGGATCGAGAGCTTTCTTT
.	TRBJ1-1	TRBV6-1	.	CASRTQDTEAFF	TGTGCCAGCAGAACACAAGACACTGAAGCTTTCTTT
few	TRBJ1-5	TRBV9	.	CASSASLFQPQHF	TGTGCCAGCAGCGCCAGCCTTTTTCAGCCCCAGCATTTT
.	TRBJ2-2	TRBV3-1	TRBD2	CASSLSLGAGPTNTGELFF	TGTGCCAGCAGCCTAAGTTTGGGAGCGGGACCGACGAACACCGGGGAGCTGTTTTTT
many	TRBJ2-5	TRBV15	.	CATSLTSGPGTQYF	TGTGCCACCAGCCTAACAAGCGGCCCGGGGACCCAGTACTTC
many	TRBJ2-5	TRBV5-1	.	CASSLMPGWEETQYF	TGCGCCAGCAGCTTGATGCCAGGGTGGGAAGAGACCCAGTACTTC
many	TRBJ2-2	TRBV15	.	CATSSRTAETGELFF	TGTGCCACCAGCAGTAGGACAGCCGAGACCGGGGAGCTGTTTTTT
many	TRBJ2-2	TRBV12-3/TRBV12-4	.	CASSTWGLVGELFF	TGTGCCAGCAGCACATGGGGGCTGGTCGGGGAGCTGTTTTTT
many	TRBJ1-1	TRBV9	.	CASGGKVVTEAFF	TGTGCCAGCGGAGGAAAGGTGGTCACTGAAGCTTTCTTT
many	TRBJ1-1	TRBV2	.	CASSGERNTEAFF	TGTGCCAGCAGTGGAGAAAGGAACACTGAAGCTTTCTTT
.	TRBJ1-5	TRBV30	.	CAWGGDSNQPQHF	TGTGCCTGGGGTGGGGATAGCAATCAGCCCCAGCATTTT
many	TRBJ1-1	TRBV6-5	TRBD1	CASSYSDRGFTEAFF	TGTGCCAGCAGTTACTCGGACAGGGGTTTTACTGAAGCTTTCTTT
many	TRBJ2-2	TRBV6-5	TRBD2	CASSYLRAGVTGELFF	TGTGCCAGCAGTTACTTACGAGCGGGGGTCACCGGGGAGCTGTTTTTT
many	TRBJ2-3	TRBV6-1	.	CASNALADTQYF	TGTGCCAGCAACGCGTTAGCAGATACGCAGTATTTT
many	TRBJ2-5	TRBV28	.	CASSASGLRDGETQYF	TGTGCCAGCAGTGCCTCCGGGCTACGAGACGGGGAGACCCAGTACTTC
.	TRBJ1-1	TRBV2	TRBD1	CASRDGTGWNTEAFF	TGTGCCAGCAGAGACGGGACAGGTTGGAACACTGAAGCTTTCTTT
many	TRBJ2-7	TRBV7-2	.	CASSLAGREPYEQYF	TGTGCCAGCAGCTTAGCAGGCCGGGAGCCCTACGAGCAGTACTTC
many	TRBJ1-1	TRBV5-1	.	CASSLVVSGRGTEAFF	TGCGCCAGCAGCTTGGTCGTTAGTGGGCGTGGTACTGAAGCTTTCTTT
many	TRBJ1-1	TRBV29-1	.	CSVLSNTEAFF	TGCAGCGTTCTATCGAACACTGAAGCTTTCTTT
once	TRBJ1-5	TRBV2	TRBD1	CASSGQGVLNQPQHF	TGTGCCAGCAGTGGACAGGGAGTTCTTAATCAGCCCCAGCATTTT